Below are 21 T cell receptor beta chains sequenced from a single sample in a study of cytomegalovirus exposure and HLA in healthy donors. Vbeta (60) and Jbeta (13) primers were used in the PCR. Generated by immunoSEQ multiplex PCR, the TCRdb table keeps only in-frame clones and is missing some. The data show about 150,000 clones, with over 70% seen just once and approximately 6.3% held by the top ten. Specimen: PBMCs. These receptor sequences come from a woman aged 40 to 50 in good health and CMV-seropositive.

This chain uses TRBV18 with TRBJ2-2, with unresolved D. The CDR3 consists of 16 residues. Germline V CDR1 and CDR2: KGHSH, LQKENI. Trimming removed 1 base at V and 0 bases at J, with 9 bases between. The CDR3 protein is CASSPQQASNTGELFF. For the CDR3, the DNA is TGTGCCAGCTCACCACAGCAGGCCTCGAACACCGGGGAGCTGTTTTTT.

The chain combines TRBV7-2 with TRBJ2-5, with D perhaps matching TRBD1 (6 bases). The J call may not be correct, given that the DNA end is closer to TRBJ2-7. This CDR3 is 15 amino acids long. Germline CDR1 SGHTA, CDR2 FQGNSA. CDR3 sequence (DNA): TGTGCCAGCAGCCGACAGGCCGCTACGTCCTACGAGCAGTACTTC. As protein: CASSRQAATSYEQYF.

In this sample, this clone turned up once. This chain links TRBV12-5 with TRBJ2-5, with 12 bases fitting TRBD2. Germline V gives CDR1 LGHNT, CDR2 FRNRAP. The CDR3 loop spans 17 amino acids. J lost 4 bases, V lost 2 bases, and 8 bases had no gene match. The CDR3 here is CASGLILLAGGGETQYF. The DNA of the CDR3 is TGTGCTAGTGGTTTGATATTACTAGCGGGGGGAGGAGAGACCCAGTACTTC.

This clone appeared once. The chain has TRBV28 and TRBJ1-1; no clear D. Trimming took off 3 bases at V and 3 bases at J, with 2 bases between the two ends. The CDR3 covers 11 residues. Germline V gene lookup returns CDR1 MDHEN and CDR2 SYDVKM. CDR3 in DNA: TGTGCCAGCAGTTTCTACACTGAAGCTTTCTTT. Translation gives CASSFYTEAFF.

The gene calls are TRBV4-1 and TRBJ2-2; 9 bases map to TRBD2. The CDR3 is 18 amino acids. CDR1 MGHRA and CDR2 YSYEKL come from the germline V gene. The junction had 9 bases not matched to a gene; V was cut back by 0 bases and J by 4 bases. CDR3 region: CASSQDWRGGRGTGELFF. Here the CDR3 DNA reads TGCGCCAGCAGCCAAGATTGGCGGGGGGGCCGTGGCACCGGGGAGCTGTTTTTT.

This chain links TRBV5-5 with TRBJ2-1, with TRBD1 as a possible D gene (7 bases). The CDR3 length is 17 residues. V shed 2 bases and J shed 0 bases, with 15 bases lying between them. Germline values: CDR1 SGHKS, CDR2 YYEKEE (reference sequence). CDR3 coding DNA: TGTGCCAGCAGCTTCGGGGCAGGGGGGTTCTCCTACAATGAGCAGTTCTTC. Protein: CASSFGAGGFSYNEQFF.

The J gene is TRBJ1-2, the V gene TRBV7-9; D is uncertain. CDR1 and CDR2 (germline): SEHNR, FQNEAQ (reference sequence). V dropped 4 bases and J dropped 8 bases, with 17 bases sitting between them. The CDR3 is made up of 14 amino acids. DNA of the CDR3: TGTGCCAGCAGCTCCGAGGCAGTCCCTTCCGGCTACACCTTC. Protein product: CASSSEAVPSGYTF. Filled out from reference TRBV7-9 and TRBJ1-2, the complete variable domain reads DTGVSQNPRHKITKRGQNVTFRCDPISEHNRLYWYRQTLGQGPEFLTYFQNEAQLEKSRLLSDRFSAERPKGSFSTLEIQRTEQGDSAMYLCASSSEAVPSGYTFGSGTRLTVV.

The rearrangement joins TRBV30 to TRBJ1-2; no firm D call. Germline V gene data show CDR1 as GTSNPN and CDR2 as SVGIG (reference sequence). The CDR3 is 12 residues long. V was trimmed by 1 base and J by 4 bases, leaving 7 bases between them. The CDR3 here is CAWSGQIYGYTF. For the CDR3, the DNA is TGTGCCTGGAGTGGGCAGATCTATGGCTACACCTTC.

The chain links TRBV21-1 to TRBJ1-5; the DNA was not used to check the table's D call, TRBD1. TRBV21-1 is a listed pseudogene. This CDR3 region has 18 residues. CDR3 in amino acids: CASSKVGTGKNSNQPQHF. The DNA of the CDR3 is TGTGCCAGCAGCAAAGTCGGGACAGGGAAAAATAGCAATCAGCCCCAGCATTTT.

This chain joins TRBV5-6 and TRBJ1-4; no clear D. Germline assignment: CDR1 SGHDT and CDR2 YYEEEE. V lost 0 bases to trimming and J lost 8 bases, with 11 bases between them. The CDR3 covers 14 residues. CDR3: CASSLEAAGEKLFF. CDR3 DNA: TGTGCCAGCAGCTTGGAGGCGGCGGGGGAAAAACTGTTTTTT.

The gene calls are TRBV5-1 and TRBJ2-2; 8 positions agree with TRBD1. After removal of 0 bases from V and 7 bases from J, the junction contained 2 bases not matched to a gene. Germline loops: CDR1 SGHRS, CDR2 YFSETQ. The CDR3 is made up of 14 amino acids. CDR3 residues: CASSLGTGIGELFF. In DNA, the CDR3 is TGCGCCAGCAGCTTGGGGACAGGGATCGGGGAGCTGTTTTTT. The whole variable domain, filled in from reference TRBV5-1 and TRBJ2-2, reads KAGVTQTPRYLIKTRGQQVTLSCSPISGHRSVSWYQQTPGQGLQFLFEYFSETQRNKGNFPGRFSGRQFSNSRSEMNVSTLELGDSALYLCASSLGTGIGELFFGEGSRLTVL.

The chain joins TRBV9 to TRBJ2-1; 7 positions match TRBD2. J was trimmed by 4 bases and V by 0 bases; bases with no gene match: 4. The CDR3 sequence is 15 residues long. Per germline, CDR1 SGDLS and CDR2 YYNGEE. The CDR3 reads CASSVGAGEYNEQFF. The DNA for the CDR3 is TGTGCCAGCAGCGTAGGGGCGGGGGAGTACAATGAGCAGTTCTTC.

In regard to this clone: One end of the junction does not line up with germline, which may come from a read error. The V call is TRBV18, the J call TRBJ2-7, with 7 positions matching TRBD1. Per germline, CDR1 KGHSH and CDR2 LQKENI. The CDR3 spans 14 residues. The CDR3 loop is CASPPRQGVDEQYF. CDR3 nucleotide sequence: TGTGCCAGCCCACCCAGACAGGGAGTAGACGAGCAGTACTTC.

The rearrangement links TRBV15 to TRBJ2-1, with 7 bases fitting TRBD1. V lost 0 bases, J lost 8 bases, and 1 base stayed unmatched. Germline V lookup: CDR1 LNHNV, CDR2 YYDKDF (reference sequence). The CDR3 is 13 amino acids. The CDR3 loop is CATSREQGDEQFF. CDR3 bases: TGTGCCACCAGCAGAGAGCAGGGGGATGAGCAGTTCTTC.

The chain employs TRBV7-2 and TRBJ1-6; maybe TRBD1 (6 bases). This CDR3 contains 14 residues. Trimming took off 5 bases at V and 8 bases at J, with 13 bases between the two ends. Germline V gene sequence: CDR1 SGHTA, CDR2 FQGNSA. CDR3 sequence reads: CASSPAGAYSPLHF. CDR3 coding DNA: TGTGCCAGCAGCCCCGCGGGGGCTTATTCACCCCTCCACTTT.

The chain links TRBV12-5 to TRBJ1-2, with D maybe TRBD1 (5 bases). Germline V CDR1 and CDR2: LGHNT, FRNRAP. V lost 2 bases and J lost 8, with 12 bases in between. The CDR3 totals 13 residues. The CDR3 DNA reads as TGTGCTAGTGGTTTGTTTGGGGGGTGGGGCTACACCTTC. Its protein product is CASGLFGGWGYTF.

The chain recombines TRBV19 with TRBJ1-5; 8 bases line up with TRBD1. V lost 4 bases and J lost 0; bases outside the gene matches: 14. This CDR3 is built from 19 residues. The germline V gene has CDR1 LNHDA and CDR2 SQIVND (reference sequence). The CDR3 loop reads CASSSPPGTGLHSNQPQHF. CDR3 nucleotides: TGTGCCAGTAGTAGCCCCCCCGGGACAGGACTCCATAGCAATCAGCCCCAGCATTTT.

The CDR3 DNA sequence: TGTGCCAGCAGTTTAGGGCCAGACTATGGCTACACCTTC. Amino acid sequence: CASSLGPDYGYTF. V gene TRBV28 combines with J gene TRBJ1-2; D unclear. V was cut by 2 bases and J by 3 bases, with 7 bases left in between. CDR3 length: 13 residues. In germline, CDR1 is MDHEN, CDR2 SYDVKM.

The rearrangement joins TRBV10-1 to TRBJ2-3, with D perhaps TRBD1 (6 bases). This CDR3 is 15 amino acids long. V was shortened by 8 bases and J by 2 bases, with 17 bases between the two germline ends. CDR1 and CDR2 (germline): WNHNN, SYGVQD (reference sequence). In DNA, the CDR3 is TGCGCCAGCTCTAAGTCGACAGGCTCCACAGATACGCAGTATTTT. Protein: CASSKSTGSTDTQYF.

The chain is built from TRBV15 and TRBJ2-3; weak D call: TRBD1 (5 bases). The ends were cut back, 1 base at V and 1 base at J, with 12 bases in the middle. The CDR3 runs 16 residues. Germline CDR1 is LNHNV and CDR2 is YYDKDF (reference sequence). This chain's CDR3 is CATSRAFRGGTDTQYF. CDR3 DNA sequence: TGTGCCACCAGCAGAGCGTTTAGGGGTGGCACAGATACGCAGTATTTT.

This chain joins TRBV5-4 and TRBJ2-7, with 8 positions matching TRBD1. CDR3 length: 16 amino acids. The V and J ends lost 1 base and 1 base, in that order; junction bases with no gene match: 7. The V gene's germline CDR1 is SGHNT and CDR2 YYREEE (reference sequence). The CDR3 DNA reads as TGTGCCAGCAGCTTGACTCCGGACAGGGTGTCCTACGAGCAGTACTTC. Translated, it gives CASSLTPDRVSYEQYF. Combining the CDR3 with reference TRBV5-4 and TRBJ2-7 gives the whole variable domain ETGVTQSPTHLIKTRGQQVTLRCSSQSGHNTVSWYQQALGQGPQFIFQYYREEENGRGNFPPRFSGLQFPNYSSELNVNALELDDSALYLCASSLTPDRVSYEQYFGPGTRLTVT.